Listed here are 15 T cell receptor beta chains from one sample, sequenced in a study of T cells in Graves' hyperthyroidism and ophthalmopathy. There were TCR beta CDR3 regions amplified from RNA transcripts. First-round RT-PCR with HTBI primers amplified the TCR CDR3 region. TCRdb reprocessed the multiplex PCR reads with MiXCR, giving one entry per CDR3 protein. The sample records approximately 560,000 distinct CDR3 sequences, about 43% being singletons. Sequenced input: peripheral blood or thyroid tissue (not recorded which). These TCRs come from a woman between 18 and 29 years old with Graves' hyperthyroidism.

This clonotype was detected many times. The chain joins TRBV24-1 to TRBJ2-5; 9 bases fit TRBD2. The germline gives CDR1 KGHDR, CDR2 SFDVKD. Germline trimming cut 6 bases from V and 8 bases from J; bases unmatched to any gene: 6. The CDR3 consists of 13 residues. DNA of the CDR3: TGTGCCACCAGTAAGGTAGCGGGAGACACCCAGTACTTC. Its protein product is CATSKVAGDTQYF.

This chain connects TRBV7-9 to TRBJ2-7; 13 bases fit TRBD2. This CDR3 contains 15 residues. V dropped 5 bases and J dropped 4; count of bases not matched to a gene: 5. Per the germline V gene, CDR1 is SEHNR and CDR2 is FQNEAQ (reference sequence). CDR3 DNA sequence: TGTGCCAGCAGCGACGGACTAGCGGGAGTGTACGAGCAGTACTTC. The encoded protein is CASSDGLAGVYEQYF. Using reference TRBV7-9 and TRBJ2-7 for the parts outside the CDR3, the full variable domain is DTGVSQNPRHKITKRGQNVTFRCDPISEHNRLYWYRQTLGQGPEFLTYFQNEAQLEKSRLLSDRFSAERPKGSFSTLEIQRTEQGDSAMYLCASSDGLAGVYEQYFGPGTRLTVT.

J is TRBJ1-4 and V is TRBV2; tentatively, D is TRBD1 (5 bases). This CDR3 comprises 12 residues. V was pared by 8 bases and J by 8 bases, with 12 bases between. Germline CDR1 and CDR2: SNHLY and FYNNEI. CDR3 in amino acids: CASSPQDEKLFF. DNA for the CDR3: TGTGCCAGCTCACCACAGGACGAAAAACTGTTTTTT.

This clonotype was seen a few times. V and J are TRBV19 and TRBJ1-4, with D unclear. Trimming left V 4 bases short and J 4 bases short, with 10 bases between. This CDR3 has 14 amino acids. CDR1 is LNHDA and CDR2 is SQIVND in the germline V gene (reference sequence). The CDR3 coding sequence is TGTGCCAGTAGTAACCGGGCCCTTAATGAAAAACTGTTTTTT. It translates to CASSNRALNEKLFF.

This clonotype has just a few counts. The chain uses TRBV2 and TRBJ1-1; the match to TRBD1 covers 9 bases. The CDR3 consists of 14 residues. Germline loops: CDR1 SNHLY, CDR2 FYNNEI. Trimming took 7 bases from V and 4 from J; bases not matched to a gene: 7. In nucleotides, the CDR3 is TGTGCCAGCATTCGACAGGGGGGCGTCACTGAAGCTTTCTTT. Translation: CASIRQGGVTEAFF.

The chain uses TRBV29-1 and TRBJ2-3; 9 bases agree with TRBD1. Germline V gene data show CDR1 as SQVTM and CDR2 as ANQGSEA. CDR3 length equals 14 residues. V lost 6 bases and J lost 1; bases outside the gene matches: 5. CDR3 DNA sequence: TGCAGCGTCCCCCGGGACAGGGGCACAGATACGCAGTATTTT. It translates to CSVPRDRGTDTQYF.

The chain joins TRBV7-9 to TRBJ2-7, with 8 bases matching TRBD2. J gave up 2 bases and V 4 bases, and 7 bases lay outside the gene matches. Germline V CDR1 and CDR2: SEHNR, FQNEAQ (reference sequence). The CDR3 extends over 15 amino acids. The DNA for the CDR3 is TGTGCCAGCAGCTCCCAGCGGGAGCCCACCTACGAGCAGTACTTC. It encodes CASSSQREPTYEQYF.

A word on this clonotype: One junction end disagrees with the germline gene, perhaps due to a read error. CDR3 in amino acids: CASSLTVTYEQYF. In DNA, the CDR3 is TGTGCCAGCAGCTTAACCGTGACCTACGAGCAGTACTTC. J is TRBJ2-7 and V is TRBV5-1, with no clear D. CDR1 and CDR2 from the germline V gene are SGHRS and YFSETQ. The length of the CDR3 is 13 residues.

This clonotype was detected only once. V is TRBV10-3 and J is TRBJ2-7; 9 bases are shared with TRBD1. V was clipped by 6 bases and J by 5 bases; unmatched bases: 8. Germline V gene data show CDR1 as ENHRY and CDR2 as SYGVKD. There are 14 residues in the CDR3. The CDR3 protein is CAIRERTGVDEQYF. In DNA, the CDR3 is TGTGCCATCAGAGAACGGACAGGGGTCGACGAGCAGTACTTC.

The chain employs TRBV2 and TRBJ1-6; 7 nucleotides match TRBD1. Losses at the gene ends were 3 bases for V and 10 bases for J; bases not matched to a gene: 6. CDR1 and CDR2 from the germline V gene are SNHLY and FYNNEI. This CDR3 region has 14 residues. The CDR3 is CASSEGTEQSPLHF. In DNA form, the CDR3 reads TGTGCCAGCAGTGAGGGGACAGAGCAATCACCCCTCCACTTT.

This clonotype showed up just a few times. This rearrangement joins TRBV7-9 to TRBJ1-3, with TRBD1 matching over 7 bases. CDR1 and CDR2 from the germline V gene are SEHNR and FQNEAQ (reference sequence). This CDR3 is built from 14 residues. V lost 5 bases, J lost 2 bases, and 3 bases stayed unmatched. In nucleotides, the CDR3 is TGTGCCAGCAGCGCTACAGGGGCTGGAAACACCATATATTTT. Amino acids: CASSATGAGNTIYF.

This clonotype was detected ten times or more. V and J are TRBV7-2 and TRBJ2-5; 7 bases line up with TRBD2. CDR1 and CDR2 (germline): SGHTA, FQGNSA. The length of the CDR3 is 13 residues. The V segment lost 6 bases and the J segment 3 bases; nucleotides outside the gene matches: 4. CDR3 protein: CASRPAGEETQYF. Written as DNA, the CDR3 is TGTGCCAGCAGACCTGCGGGAGAAGAGACCCAGTACTTC.

Note on this clonotype: The junction departs from the called germline gene at one end, perhaps through a read error. This chain links TRBV6-2 or TRBV6-3 with TRBJ1-5, with 10 bases that match TRBD1. This CDR3 has 16 amino acids. CDR1 and CDR2 from the germline V gene are MNHEY and SVGEGT. In DNA, the CDR3 is TGTGTCAGCAGTACTGGGACAGGGGCGGGCAATCAGCCCCAGCATTTT. Its protein product is CVSSTGTGAGNQPQHF.

The chain links TRBV10-3 to TRBJ1-5; no definite D call. This CDR3 contains 14 residues. CDR1 is ENHRY and CDR2 is SYGVKD in the germline V gene. Trimming removed 0 bases at V and 0 bases at J, with 3 bases between. The CDR3: CAISESSSNQPQHF. The CDR3 nucleotides are TGTGCCATCAGTGAGTCGAGTAGCAATCAGCCCCAGCATTTT.

This clonotype came up once. The chain joins TRBV29-1 to TRBJ1-4, with 8 nucleotides matching TRBD1. Germline CDR1 and CDR2: SQVTM and ANQGSEA. This CDR3 spans 14 amino acids. V lost 6 bases and J lost 5; bases outside the gene matches: 8. CDR3 in DNA: TGCAGCGTCGCAGGGGGCCTGAACAATGAAAAACTGTTTTTT. Amino acids: CSVAGGLNNEKLFF.